Sequencing of this T cell receptor (beta chain) was carried out in a study of response to subunit inactivated influenza vaccine. TCRdb recomputed calls from the RT-PCR reads with MiXCR, one row per CDR3 protein. Of about 520,000 distinct CDR3 sequences detected, roughly 23% appear once; the ten largest clones hold approximately 1.9%. The germline CDR1 and CDR2 sequences are LGHNA and YNFKEQ. V shed 0 bases and J shed 2 bases, with 17 bases lying between them. The CDR3 is 19 residues long. The TCR comes from a man aged 45-65 years who received an inactivated influenza vaccine. The chain uses TRBV4-2 and TRBJ2-6; D uncertain. The material was CD4+ T cells sorted from PBMCs, obtained roughly 5 days after vaccination. The CDR3 DNA reads TGTGCCAGCAGCCAAGAAAATATTAGGGTGGCCCCTGGGGCCAACGTCCTGACTTTC. Translated, it gives CASSQENIRVAPGANVLTF.